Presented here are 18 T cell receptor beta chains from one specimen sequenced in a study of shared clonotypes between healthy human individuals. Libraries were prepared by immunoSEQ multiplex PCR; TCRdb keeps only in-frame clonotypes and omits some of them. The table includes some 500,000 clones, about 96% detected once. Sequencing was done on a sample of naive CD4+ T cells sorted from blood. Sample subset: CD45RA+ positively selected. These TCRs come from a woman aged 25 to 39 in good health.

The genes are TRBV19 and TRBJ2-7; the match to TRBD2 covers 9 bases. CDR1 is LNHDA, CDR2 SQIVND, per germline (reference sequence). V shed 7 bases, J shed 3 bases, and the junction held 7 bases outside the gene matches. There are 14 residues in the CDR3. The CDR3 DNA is TGTGCCAGTAAAGGCGGGAGGGGAGTCTACGAGCAGTACTTC. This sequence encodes CASKGGRGVYEQYF.

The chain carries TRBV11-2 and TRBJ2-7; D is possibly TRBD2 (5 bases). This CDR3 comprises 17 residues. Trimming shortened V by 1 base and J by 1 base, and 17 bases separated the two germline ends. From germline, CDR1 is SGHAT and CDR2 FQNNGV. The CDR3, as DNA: TGTGCCAGCAGCTTAGTCTTATTGAACCGGGGTTCCTACGAGCAGTACTTC. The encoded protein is CASSLVLLNRGSYEQYF.

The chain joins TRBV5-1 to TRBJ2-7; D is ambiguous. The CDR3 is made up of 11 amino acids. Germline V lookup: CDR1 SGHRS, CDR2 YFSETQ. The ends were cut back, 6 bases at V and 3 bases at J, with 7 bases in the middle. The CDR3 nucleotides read TGCGCCAGCACCGACTTCTACGAGCAGTACTTC. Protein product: CASTDFYEQYF.

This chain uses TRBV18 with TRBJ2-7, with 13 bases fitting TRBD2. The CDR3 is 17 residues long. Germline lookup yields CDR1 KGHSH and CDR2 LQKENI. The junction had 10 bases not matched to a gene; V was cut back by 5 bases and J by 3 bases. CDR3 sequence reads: CASSGTSGTTSSYEQYF. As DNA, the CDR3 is TGTGCCAGCTCAGGGACTAGCGGGACTACGTCGAGCTACGAGCAGTACTTC.

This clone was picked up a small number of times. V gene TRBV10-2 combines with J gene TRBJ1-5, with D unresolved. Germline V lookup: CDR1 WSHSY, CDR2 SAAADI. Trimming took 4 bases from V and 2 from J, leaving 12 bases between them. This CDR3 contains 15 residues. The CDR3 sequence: CASSVSAAGNQPQHF. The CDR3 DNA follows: TGCGCCAGCAGTGTAAGTGCTGCGGGCAATCAGCCCCAGCATTTT.

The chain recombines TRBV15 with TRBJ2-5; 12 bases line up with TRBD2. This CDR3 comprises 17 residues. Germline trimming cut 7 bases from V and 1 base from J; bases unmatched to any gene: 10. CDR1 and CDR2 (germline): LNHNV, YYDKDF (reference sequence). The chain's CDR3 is CATKTSGSGWGQETQYF. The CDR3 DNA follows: TGTGCCACCAAGACTAGCGGGAGTGGTTGGGGCCAAGAGACCCAGTACTTC.

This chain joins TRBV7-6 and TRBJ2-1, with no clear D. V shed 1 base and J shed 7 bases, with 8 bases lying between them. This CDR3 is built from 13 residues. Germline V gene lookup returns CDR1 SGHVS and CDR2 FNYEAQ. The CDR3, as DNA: TGTGCCAGCAGCTTAGAATGGGGTAATGAGCAGTTCTTC. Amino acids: CASSLEWGNEQFF. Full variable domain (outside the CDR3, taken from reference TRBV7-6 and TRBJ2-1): GAGVSQSPRYKVTKRGQDVALRCDPISGHVSLYWYRQALGQGPEFLTYFNYEAQQDKSGLPNDRFSAERPEGSISTLTIQRTEQRDSAMYRCASSLEWGNEQFFGPGTRLTVL.

The CDR3 nucleotides read TGCGCCAGCAGCTTGACCCTCTCGACCTACGAGCAGTACTTC. Its protein product is CASSLTLSTYEQYF. The genes are TRBV5-1 and TRBJ2-7, with D unresolved. The germline V gene encodes CDR1 SGHRS and CDR2 YFSETQ. The CDR3 consists of 14 residues. The germline V and J ends were trimmed by 1 base and 2 bases, with 10 bases remaining between them.

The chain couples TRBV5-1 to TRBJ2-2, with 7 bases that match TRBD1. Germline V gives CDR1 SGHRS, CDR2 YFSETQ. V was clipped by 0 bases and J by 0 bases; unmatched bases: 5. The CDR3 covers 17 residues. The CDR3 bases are TGCGCCAGCAGCTTGGCCGGGGACAGCGCGAACACCGGGGAGCTGTTTTTT. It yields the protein CASSLAGDSANTGELFF.

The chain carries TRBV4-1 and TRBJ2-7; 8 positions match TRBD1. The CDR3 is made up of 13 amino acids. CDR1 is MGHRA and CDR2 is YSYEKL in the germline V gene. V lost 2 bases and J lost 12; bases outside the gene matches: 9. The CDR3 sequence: CASSQLGQGSRYF. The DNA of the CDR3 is TGCGCCAGCAGCCAACTTGGACAGGGAAGTCGGTACTTC.

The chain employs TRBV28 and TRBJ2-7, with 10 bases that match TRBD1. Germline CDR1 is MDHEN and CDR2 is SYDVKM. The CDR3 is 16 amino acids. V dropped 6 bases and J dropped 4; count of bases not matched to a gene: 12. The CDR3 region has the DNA TGTGCCAGCAGCACACCTGGGACAGGGGTCCGGTACGAGCAGTACTTC. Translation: CASSTPGTGVRYEQYF.

The CDR3 sequence is CASSPGQEIPEKLFF. DNA for the CDR3: TGCGCCAGCAGCCCAGGACAGGAGATTCCTGAAAAACTGTTTTTT. The rearrangement joins TRBV4-1 to TRBJ1-4, with 7 bases that match TRBD1. V lost 4 bases and J lost 7; bases outside the gene matches: 9. The CDR3 consists of 15 residues. Germline CDR1 and CDR2: MGHRA and YSYEKL.

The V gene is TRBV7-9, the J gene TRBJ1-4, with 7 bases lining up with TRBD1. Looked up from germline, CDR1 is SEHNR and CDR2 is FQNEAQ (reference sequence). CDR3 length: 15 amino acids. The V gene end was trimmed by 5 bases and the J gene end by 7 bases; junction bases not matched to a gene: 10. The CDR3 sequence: CASSPRQGGSEKLFF. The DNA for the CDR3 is TGTGCCAGCAGCCCCCGACAGGGAGGTAGTGAAAAACTGTTTTTT.

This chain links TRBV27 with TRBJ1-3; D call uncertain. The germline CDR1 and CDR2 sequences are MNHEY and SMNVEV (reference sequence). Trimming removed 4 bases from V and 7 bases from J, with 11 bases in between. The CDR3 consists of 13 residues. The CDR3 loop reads CASSSSPANTIYF. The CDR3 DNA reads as TGTGCCAGCAGTTCCTCCCCCGCGAACACCATATATTTT.

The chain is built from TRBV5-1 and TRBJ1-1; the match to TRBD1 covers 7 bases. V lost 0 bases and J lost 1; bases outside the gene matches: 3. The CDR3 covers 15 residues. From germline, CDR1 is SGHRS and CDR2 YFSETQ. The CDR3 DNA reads TGCGCCAGCAGCTTGGCCAGACAGGGGAACACTGAAGCTTTCTTT. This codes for CASSLARQGNTEAFF.

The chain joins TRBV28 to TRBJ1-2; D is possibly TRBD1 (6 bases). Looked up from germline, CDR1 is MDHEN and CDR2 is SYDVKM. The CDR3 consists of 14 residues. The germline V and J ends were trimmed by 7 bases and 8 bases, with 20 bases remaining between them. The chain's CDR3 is CASILHGGGTGYTF. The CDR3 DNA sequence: TGTGCCAGCATTCTACACGGAGGGGGAACGGGCTACACCTTC.

CDR3 in DNA: TGTGCCAGCAGTAAGGGGGCGGCACTGGGGGACATTCAGTACTTC. This codes for CASSKGAALGDIQYF. The rearrangement joins TRBV28 to TRBJ2-4, with TRBD1 identical over 7 bases. CDR1 is MDHEN, CDR2 SYDVKM, per germline. The length of the CDR3 is 15 residues. Trimming took 5 bases from V and 8 from J; bases not matched to a gene: 12.

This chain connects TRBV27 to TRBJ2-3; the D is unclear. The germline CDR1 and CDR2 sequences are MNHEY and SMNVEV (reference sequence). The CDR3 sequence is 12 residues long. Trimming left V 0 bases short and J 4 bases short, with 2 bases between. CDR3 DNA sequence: TGTGCCAGCAGTTTATCTTCAGATACGCAGTATTTT. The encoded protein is CASSLSSDTQYF.